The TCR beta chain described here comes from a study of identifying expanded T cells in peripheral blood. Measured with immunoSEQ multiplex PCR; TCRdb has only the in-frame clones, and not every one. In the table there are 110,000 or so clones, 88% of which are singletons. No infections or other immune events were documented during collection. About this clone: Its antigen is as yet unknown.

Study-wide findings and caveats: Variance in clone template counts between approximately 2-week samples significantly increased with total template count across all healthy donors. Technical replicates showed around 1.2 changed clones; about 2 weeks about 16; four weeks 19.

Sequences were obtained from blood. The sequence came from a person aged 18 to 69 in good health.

The CDR3 DNA reads TGCAGCGTGACCGGGACAGGGGGCGTAGTGCAGTATTTT. This sequence encodes CSVTGTGGVVQYF. The gene calls are TRBV29-1 and TRBJ2-3; 12 bases fit TRBD1. The CDR3 length is 13 residues. V gave up 6 bases and J gave up 11 bases; unmatched junction bases: 9. Germline V gives CDR1 SQVTM, CDR2 ANQGSEA.